These 2 T cell receptor beta chains share one sample of origin, sequenced in a study of T-cell reconstitution after alpha-beta-depleted transplantation in children. Unique molecular identifiers were incorporated when the TCRbeta library was constructed. TCRdb re-called the PCR reads with MiXCR, one entry per CDR3 protein. The sample contains hundreds of thousands of distinct CDR3 sequences, roughly 8.1% of which appear only once. The sequences come from PBMCs, mostly from graft donor cells, collected 360 days after TCRalphabeta/CD19-depleted stem cell transplant. These receptors came from a male patient between 2 and 15 years old who had a stem cell transplant for acute myeloid leukemia, so the T cells may come from the graft donor.

This sequence joins TRBV20-1 and TRBJ2-1; 7 bases are a match to TRBD2. Germline values: CDR1 DFQATT, CDR2 SNEGSKA (reference sequence). The junction had 6 bases not matched to a gene; V was cut back by 0 bases and J by 4 bases. The CDR3 totals 15 residues. The CDR3 reads CSARDPRETYNEQFF. The CDR3, as DNA: TGCAGTGCTAGAGATCCGCGGGAGACGTACAATGAGCAGTTCTTC.

In this sample, this clonotype turned up a few times. The chain couples TRBV7-2 to TRBJ2-5; D perhaps matches TRBD2 (5 bases). Trimming removed 3 bases at V and 4 bases at J, with 21 bases between. Per germline, CDR1 SGHTA and CDR2 FQGNSA. There are 17 residues in the CDR3. CDR3 loop: CASSFGIGGASTETQYF. Written as DNA, the CDR3 is TGTGCCAGCAGCTTCGGGATTGGTGGCGCGAGTACAGAGACCCAGTACTTC.